Sequencing of this TCR beta chain was carried out in a study of T cell clonality in common variable immunodeficiency. Caucasian heritage predominated among both patients and controls. Trimming took 5 bases from V and 1 from J, leaving 17 bases between them. Per germline, CDR1 DFQATT and CDR2 SNEGSKA (reference sequence). The CDR3 length is 15 residues. Generated by immunoSEQ multiplex PCR, the TCRdb table keeps only in-frame clones and is missing some. The counts give some 52,000 clones, none of them seen only once; roughly 3.4% is held by the top ten. This clone has only a few counts. Its specificity is unknown. Read data end 3 residues before the CDR3 end; the end is taken from the germline J gene. Broader study findings: Repertoire-complication correlations in CVID were limited by patient heterogeneity. CVID subjects showed higher TCRbeta clonality than healthy controls.

This TCR was sampled from a person aged 18 to 70 in good health. The chain has TRBV20-1 and TRBJ2-5, with a tentative D call TRBD2 (7 bases). Sequenced input: peripheral blood mononuclear cells. The DNA read from the CDR3 is TGCAGTGCTGCGAGGGGGGGGGAACCCCAAGAGACC. This gives the protein CSAARGGEPQET. The complete CDR3 reads CSAARGGEPQETQYF.